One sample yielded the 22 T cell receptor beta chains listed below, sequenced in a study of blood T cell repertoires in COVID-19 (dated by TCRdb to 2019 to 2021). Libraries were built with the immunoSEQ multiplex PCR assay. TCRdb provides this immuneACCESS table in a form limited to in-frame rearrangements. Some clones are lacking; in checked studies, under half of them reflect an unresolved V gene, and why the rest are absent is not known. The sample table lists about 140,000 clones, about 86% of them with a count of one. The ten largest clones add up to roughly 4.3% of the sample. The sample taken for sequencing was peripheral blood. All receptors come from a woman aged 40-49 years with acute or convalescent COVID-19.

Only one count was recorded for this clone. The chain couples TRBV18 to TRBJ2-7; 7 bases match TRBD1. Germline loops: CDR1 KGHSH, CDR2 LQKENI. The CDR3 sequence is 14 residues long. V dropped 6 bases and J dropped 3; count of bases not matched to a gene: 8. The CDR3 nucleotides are TGTGCCAGCTCCCCGACAGGGTCTAACTACGAGCAGTACTTC. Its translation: CASSPTGSNYEQYF.

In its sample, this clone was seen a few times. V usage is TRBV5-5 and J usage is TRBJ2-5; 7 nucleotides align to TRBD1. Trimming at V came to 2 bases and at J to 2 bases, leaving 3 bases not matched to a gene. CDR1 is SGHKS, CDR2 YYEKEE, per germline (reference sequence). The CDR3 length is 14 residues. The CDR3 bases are TGTGCCAGCAGCTTTAACAGGGGTCAAGAGACCCAGTACTTC. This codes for CASSFNRGQETQYF.

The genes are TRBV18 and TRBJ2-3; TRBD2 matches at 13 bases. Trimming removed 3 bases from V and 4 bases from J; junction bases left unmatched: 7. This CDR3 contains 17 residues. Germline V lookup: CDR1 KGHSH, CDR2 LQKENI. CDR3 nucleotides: TGTGCCAGCTCACCTCGACTAGCGGGGGGAGGAGCAGATACGCAGTATTTT. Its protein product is CASSPRLAGGGADTQYF.

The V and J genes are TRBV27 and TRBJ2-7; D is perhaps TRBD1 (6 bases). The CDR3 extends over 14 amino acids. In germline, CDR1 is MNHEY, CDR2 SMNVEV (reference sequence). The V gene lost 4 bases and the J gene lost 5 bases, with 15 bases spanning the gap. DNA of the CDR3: TGTGCCAGCAGTTCCTACCGGGACACTCACGAGCAGTACTTC. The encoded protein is CASSSYRDTHEQYF.

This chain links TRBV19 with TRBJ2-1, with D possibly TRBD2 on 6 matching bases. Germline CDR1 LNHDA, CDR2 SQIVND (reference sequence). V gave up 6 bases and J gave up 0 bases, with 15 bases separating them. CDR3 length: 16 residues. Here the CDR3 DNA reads TGTGCCAGTAGCCGGAGCGGGCCGCGCTCCTACAATGAGCAGTTCTTC. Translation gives CASSRSGPRSYNEQFF.

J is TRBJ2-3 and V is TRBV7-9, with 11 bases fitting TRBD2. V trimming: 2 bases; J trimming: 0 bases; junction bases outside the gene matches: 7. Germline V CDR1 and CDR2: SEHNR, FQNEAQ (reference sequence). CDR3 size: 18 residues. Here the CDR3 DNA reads TGTGCCAGCAGCTTACCCCCCCGACTAGCGGGGAGCACAGATACGCAGTATTTT. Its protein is CASSLPPRLAGSTDTQYF.

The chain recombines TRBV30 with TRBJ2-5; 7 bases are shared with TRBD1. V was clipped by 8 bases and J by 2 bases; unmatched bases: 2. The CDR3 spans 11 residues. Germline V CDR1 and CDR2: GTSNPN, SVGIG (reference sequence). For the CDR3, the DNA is TGTGCCGGGACAGAACAAGAGACCCAGTACTTC. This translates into CAGTEQETQYF.

The CDR3 DNA is TGTGCCATCAGCTTACAGGGCACTGAAGCTTTCTTT. Protein sequence: CAISLQGTEAFF. This chain uses TRBV10-3 with TRBJ1-1; possible D gene TRBD1, 6 bases. This CDR3 has 12 residues. Germline V lookup: CDR1 ENHRY, CDR2 SYGVKD. Trimming pared 6 bases from V and 4 bases from J, leaving 9 bases between.

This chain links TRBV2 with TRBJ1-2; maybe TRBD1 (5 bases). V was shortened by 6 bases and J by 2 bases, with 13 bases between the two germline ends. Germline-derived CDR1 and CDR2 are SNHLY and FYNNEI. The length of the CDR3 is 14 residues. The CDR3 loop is CASSIREGNYGYTF. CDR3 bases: TGTGCCAGCAGCATCAGGGAGGGCAACTATGGCTACACCTTC.

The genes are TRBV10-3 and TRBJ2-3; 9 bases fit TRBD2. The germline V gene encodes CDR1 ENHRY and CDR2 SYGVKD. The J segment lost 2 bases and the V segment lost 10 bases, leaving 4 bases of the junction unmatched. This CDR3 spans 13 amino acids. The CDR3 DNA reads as TGTGCCACCCTAGCGGGGACCACAGATACGCAGTATTTT. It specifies CATLAGTTDTQYF.

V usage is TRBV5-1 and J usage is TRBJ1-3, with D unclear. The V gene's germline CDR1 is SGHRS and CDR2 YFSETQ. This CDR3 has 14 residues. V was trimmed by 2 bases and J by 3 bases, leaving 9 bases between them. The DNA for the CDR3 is TGCGCCAGCAGCTTCGGTAGCGATGGAAACACCATATATTTT. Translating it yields CASSFGSDGNTIYF. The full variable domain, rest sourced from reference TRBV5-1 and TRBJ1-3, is KAGVTQTPRYLIKTRGQQVTLSCSPISGHRSVSWYQQTPGQGLQFLFEYFSETQRNKGNFPGRFSGRQFSNSRSEMNVSTLELGDSALYLCASSFGSDGNTIYFGEGSWLTVV.

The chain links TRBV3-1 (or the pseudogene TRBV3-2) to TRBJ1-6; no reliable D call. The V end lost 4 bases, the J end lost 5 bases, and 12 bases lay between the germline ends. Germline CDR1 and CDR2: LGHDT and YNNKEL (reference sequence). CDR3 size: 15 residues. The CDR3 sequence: CASSRGLMDNSPLHF. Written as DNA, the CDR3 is TGTGCCAGCAGCCGAGGGCTAATGGATAATTCACCCCTCCACTTT.

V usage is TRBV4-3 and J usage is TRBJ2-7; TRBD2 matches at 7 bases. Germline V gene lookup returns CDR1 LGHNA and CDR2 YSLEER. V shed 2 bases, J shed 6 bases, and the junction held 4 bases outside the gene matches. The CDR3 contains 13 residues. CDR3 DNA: TGCGCCAGCAGCCAATTCGCTAGCGGCGAGCAGTACTTC. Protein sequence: CASSQFASGEQYF.

CDR3 region: CAISPEASGAQETQYF. The CDR3 region has the DNA TGTGCCATCAGCCCAGAGGCTAGCGGGGCACAAGAGACCCAGTACTTC. The chain has TRBV10-3 and TRBJ2-5; TRBD2 aligns across 9 bases. Germline CDR1 is ENHRY and CDR2 is SYGVKD. V was clipped by 6 bases and J by 2 bases; unmatched bases: 10. CDR3 length: 16 amino acids.

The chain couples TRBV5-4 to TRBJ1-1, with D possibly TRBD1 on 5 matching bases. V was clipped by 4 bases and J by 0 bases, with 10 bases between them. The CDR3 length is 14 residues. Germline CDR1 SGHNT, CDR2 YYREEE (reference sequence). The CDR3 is CASSPRTLNTEAFF. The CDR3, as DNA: TGTGCCAGCAGCCCTCGGACACTGAACACTGAAGCTTTCTTT. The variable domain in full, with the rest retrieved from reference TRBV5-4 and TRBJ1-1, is ETGVTQSPTHLIKTRGQQVTLRCSSQSGHNTVSWYQQALGQGPQFIFQYYREEENGRGNFPPRFSGLQFPNYSSELNVNALELDDSALYLCASSPRTLNTEAFFGQGTRLTVV.

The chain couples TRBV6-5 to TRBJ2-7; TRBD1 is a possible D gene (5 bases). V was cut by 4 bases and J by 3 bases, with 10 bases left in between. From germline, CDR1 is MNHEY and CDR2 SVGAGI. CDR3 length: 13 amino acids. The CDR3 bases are TGTGCCAGCAGTTCCCCGACAGTCTACGAGCAGTACTTC. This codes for CASSSPTVYEQYF.

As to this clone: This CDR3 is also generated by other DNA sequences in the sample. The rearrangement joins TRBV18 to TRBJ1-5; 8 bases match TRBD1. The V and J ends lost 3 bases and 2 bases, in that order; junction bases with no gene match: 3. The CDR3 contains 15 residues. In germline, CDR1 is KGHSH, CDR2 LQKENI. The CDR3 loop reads CASSPSDRGNQPQHF. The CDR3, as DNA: TGTGCCAGCTCACCCTCGGACAGGGGCAATCAGCCCCAGCATTTT.

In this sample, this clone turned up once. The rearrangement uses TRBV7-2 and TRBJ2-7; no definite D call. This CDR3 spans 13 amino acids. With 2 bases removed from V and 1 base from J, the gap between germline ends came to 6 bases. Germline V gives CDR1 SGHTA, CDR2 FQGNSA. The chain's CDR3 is CASSLQASYEQYF. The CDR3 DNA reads TGTGCCAGCAGCTTACAGGCTTCCTACGAGCAGTACTTC.

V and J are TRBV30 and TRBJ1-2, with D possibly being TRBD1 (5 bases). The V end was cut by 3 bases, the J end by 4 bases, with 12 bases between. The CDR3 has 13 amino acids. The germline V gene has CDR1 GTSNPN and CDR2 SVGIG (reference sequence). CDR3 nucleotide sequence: TGTGCCTGGAGCAAGACAGACCGCTATGGCTACACCTTC. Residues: CAWSKTDRYGYTF.

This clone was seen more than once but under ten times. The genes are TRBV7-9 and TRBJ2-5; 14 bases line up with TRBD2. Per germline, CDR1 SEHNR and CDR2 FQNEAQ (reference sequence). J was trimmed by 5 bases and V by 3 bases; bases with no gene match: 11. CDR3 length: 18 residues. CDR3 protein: CASSFPPGTSGGRETQYF. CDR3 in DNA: TGTGCCAGCAGCTTCCCTCCTGGGACTAGCGGGGGTCGGGAGACCCAGTACTTC.

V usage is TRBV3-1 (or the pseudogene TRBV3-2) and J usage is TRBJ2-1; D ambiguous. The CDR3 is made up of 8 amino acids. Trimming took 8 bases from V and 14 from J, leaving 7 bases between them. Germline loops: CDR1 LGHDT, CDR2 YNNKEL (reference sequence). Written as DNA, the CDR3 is TGTGCCAGCTCCCCCGAGTTCTTC. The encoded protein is CASSPEFF.

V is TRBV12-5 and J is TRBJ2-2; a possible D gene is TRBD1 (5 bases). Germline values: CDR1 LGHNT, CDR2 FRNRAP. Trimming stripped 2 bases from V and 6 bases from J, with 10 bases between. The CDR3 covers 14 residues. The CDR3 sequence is CASGLNRQAGELFF. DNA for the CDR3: TGTGCTAGTGGTTTGAACAGGCAGGCCGGGGAGCTGTTTTTT.